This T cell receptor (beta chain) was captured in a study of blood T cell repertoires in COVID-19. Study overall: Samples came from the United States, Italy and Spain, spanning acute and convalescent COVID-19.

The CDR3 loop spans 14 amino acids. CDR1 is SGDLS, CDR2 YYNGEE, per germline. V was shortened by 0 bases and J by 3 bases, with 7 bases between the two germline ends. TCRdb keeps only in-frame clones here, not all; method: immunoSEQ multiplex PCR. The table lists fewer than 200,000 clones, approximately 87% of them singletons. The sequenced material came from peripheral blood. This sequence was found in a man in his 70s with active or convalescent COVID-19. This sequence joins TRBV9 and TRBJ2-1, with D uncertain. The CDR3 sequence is CASSVDPSYNEQFF. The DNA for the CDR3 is TGTGCCAGCAGCGTAGACCCGAGCTACAATGAGCAGTTCTTC. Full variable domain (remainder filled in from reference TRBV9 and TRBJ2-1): DSGVTQTPKHLITATGQRVTLRCSPRSGDLSVYWYQQSLDQGLQFLIQYYNGEERAKGNILERFSAQQFPDLHSELNLSSLELGDSALYFCASSVDPSYNEQFFGPGTRLTVL.